Listed below are T cell receptor beta chains from one sample, sequenced in a study of shared clonotypes between healthy human individuals. Sequencing used immunoSEQ multiplex PCR; TCRdb keeps in-frame clones, though not all of them. The repertoire holds about 2.1 million clones, with 93% as singletons. Sequencing input: naive CD8+ T cells from PBMCs. These TCRs come from a man aged 18 to 29 in good health. Some clones in this sample may be carry-over from other donors' samples. The CDR3 runs from the conserved cysteine through the conserved F or W. A D gene is named only where the DNA matches it firmly. Only part of the rows carry a size: once, few, many, or a class if the clone is expanded.

D	V	J	size	DNA	CDR3
-	TRBV7-9	TRBJ1-2	once	TGTGCCAGCAGCTTATTTCGGGGATTCAATGGCTACACCTTC	CASSLFRGFNGYTF
-	TRBV28	TRBJ2-1	-	TGTGCCAGCAGTACCCCCCATACTCGTCTAGCGCAATACAATGAGCAGTTCTTC	CASSTPHTRLAQYNEQFF
TRBD2	TRBV27	TRBJ2-7	-	TGTGCCAGCAGTTTATATTCGCCTAGCGGAACCTACGAGCAGTACTTC	CASSLYSPSGTYEQYF
-	TRBV10-3	TRBJ1-2	-	TGTGCCATCAGCTGGGGTCAGGAAGGCTATGGCTACACCTTC	CAISWGQEGYGYTF
-	TRBV13	TRBJ1-2	-	TGTGCCAGCAGCCCAGGCAGGGGAGACTATGGCTACACCTTC	CASSPGRGDYGYTF
-	TRBV21-1	TRBJ2-4	-	TGTGCCAGCATGGGTCAGGGGAACATTCAGTACTTC	CASMGQGNIQYF
TRBD2	TRBV11-2	TRBJ2-3	-	TGTGCCAGCAGCACAGGGACTAGAAAGCCGGCAGATACGCAGTATTTT	CASSTGTRKPADTQYF
TRBD2	TRBV7-3	TRBJ2-3	-	TGTGCCAGCAGCCAAATGGCGGGAGGGGGCGCAGATACGCAGTATTTT	CASSQMAGGGADTQYF
-	TRBV19	TRBJ1-2	-	TGTGCCAGTAGTCAACAGATTTCCTATGGCTACACCTTC	CASSQQISYGYTF
-	TRBV19	TRBJ2-1	-	TGTGCCAGTAAAGGGGCCGGTACCAAAGATGAGCAGTTCTTC	CASKGAGTKDEQFF
-	TRBV29-1	TRBJ2-7	-	TGCAGCGTTAGGGATTTCTACGAGCAGTACTTC	CSVRDFYEQYF
-	TRBV10-3	TRBJ2-2	-	TGTGCCATCAGTGAGTCGAAGTGGACGGGAGCGACCGGGGAGCTGTTTTTT	CAISESKWTGATGELFF
TRBD2	TRBV7-3	TRBJ2-5	-	TGTGCCAGCAGCCCCGGGACTAGCGGCGAGACCCAGTACTTC	CASSPGTSGETQYF
-	TRBV7-9	TRBJ2-3	-	TGTGCCAGCAGCTTAGGTCGGTACAGCACAGATACGCAGTATTTT	CASSLGRYSTDTQYF
-	TRBV10-3	TRBJ2-5	-	TGTGCCATCAGCCTCACCGGGGACCTAGCAGAGACCCAGTACTTC	CAISLTGDLAETQYF
-	TRBV6-5	TRBJ2-7	-	TGTGCCAGCAGGGGTCTAGGAACCTACGAGCAGTACTTC	CASRGLGTYEQYF
TRBD2	TRBV2	TRBJ2-1	-	TGTGCCAGCCGGAGGGGACTAGAGAGCTCCTACAATGAGCAGTTCTTC	CASRRGLESSYNEQFF
TRBD2	TRBV5-4	TRBJ2-7	-	TGTGCCAGCAGCTTGGGGGAAGGAACTTCGACTAGCGGGAATACCTACGAGCAGTACTTC	CASSLGEGTSTSGNTYEQYF
-	TRBV29-1	TRBJ1-2	-	TGCAGCGTTGTTGGCAAGGGATATGGCTACACCTTC	CSVVGKGYGYTF
TRBD2	TRBV29-1	TRBJ2-1	-	TGCAGCGTTGAACCACTAGCGGGTAACAATGAGCAGTTCTTC	CSVEPLAGNNEQFF
-	TRBV7-2	TRBJ1-3	-	TGTGCCAGCAGCCCAACAGGGAGGGGAAACACCATATATTTT	CASSPTGRGNTIYF
TRBD1	TRBV6-6	TRBJ2-5	-	TGTGCCAGCAGTTACTCGACAGGGGTGGTGGAGACCCAGTACTTC	CASSYSTGVVETQYF
-	TRBV1	TRBJ2-7	-	TGCACCAGCAACACCCCGGGACCCGGCTACGAGCAGTACTTC	CTSNTPGPGYEQYF
-	TRBV10-3	TRBJ2-7	-	TGTGCCATCAGTGATCCCGGGCCAAAATACGAGCAGTACTTC	CAISDPGPKYEQYF
TRBD1	TRBV15	TRBJ1-2	once	TGTGCCACCAGCAGACGACAGGGAAGAAACTATGGCTACACCTTC	CATSRRQGRNYGYTF
-	TRBV28	TRBJ1-5	-	TGTGCCAGCAGTTTAAACTTTCTCAGGGTCCAGCCCCAGCATTTT	CASSLNFLRVQPQHF
TRBD2	TRBV7-3	TRBJ2-1	-	TGTGCCAGCAGCTTAACCGGGACTAGCGGGCCTATTTCCTACAATGAGCAGTTCTTC	CASSLTGTSGPISYNEQFF
-	TRBV29-1	TRBJ2-1	-	TGCAGCGTTGTGGTGGCGGGATCGAAATACAATGAGCAGTTCTTC	CSVVVAGSKYNEQFF
TRBD2	TRBV9	TRBJ2-3	once	TGTGCCAGCAGCGTAGCGGGTCTAGCGGGAGGAACAGATACGCAGTATTTT	CASSVAGLAGGTDTQYF
-	TRBV27	TRBJ1-1	-	TGTGCCAGCAGTTCAGACATGAACACTGAAGCTTTCTTT	CASSSDMNTEAFF
-	TRBV6-4	TRBJ2-4	-	TGTGCCAGCAGTGCGCCAGAGGGCAAAAACATTCAGTACTTC	CASSAPEGKNIQYF
TRBD2	TRBV6-7	TRBJ2-2	-	TGTGCCAGCAGTTACTCGGACTTTACTAGCGGGATTAAGAACGGGGAGCTGTTTTTT	CASSYSDFTSGIKNGELFF
TRBD2	TRBV27	TRBJ2-2	-	TGTGCCAGCAGTTTAGCAGCGGGAAACACCGGGGAGCTGTTTTTT	CASSLAAGNTGELFF
-	TRBV27	TRBJ1-2	-	TGTGCCAGCAGTTTATCGGGGGGGGCTCGGGTCTATGGCTACACCTTC	CASSLSGGARVYGYTF
-	TRBV28	TRBJ1-2	-	TGTGCCAGCAGTTCCCGGACCTTTGGCTACACCTTC	CASSSRTFGYTF
-	TRBV6-1	TRBJ2-7	-	TGTGCCATCCCGACAGGAACCTACGAGCAGTACTTC	CAIPTGTYEQYF
-	TRBV27	TRBJ1-5	-	TGTGCCAGCAGCTGGACTGACAATCAGCCCCAGCATTTT	CASSWTDNQPQHF
-	TRBV7-9	TRBJ1-1	-	TGTGCCAGCAGCCCCGGGGCCAGTTTGAACACTGAAGCTTTCTTT	CASSPGASLNTEAFF
TRBD1	TRBV6-5	TRBJ1-2	once	TGTGCCAGCAGTTACGAACAGGGGTGGAGTGGCTACACCTTC	CASSYEQGWSGYTF
-	TRBV28	TRBJ2-3	-	TGTGCCAGCAGCCCCGGGCCGGAGGTAGTGGCAGATACGCAGTATTTT	CASSPGPEVVADTQYF
-	TRBV9	TRBJ2-1	-	TGTGCCAGCAGCGTAACGCGGTCTCCGAGCTCGGGGTCAATTGAGCAGTTCTTC	CASSVTRSPSSGSIEQFF
TRBD1	TRBV7-9	TRBJ1-2	-	TGTGCCAGCAGCCAGGGGGCTCAGACCTATGGCTACACCTTC	CASSQGAQTYGYTF
-	TRBV23-1	TRBJ1-3	-	TGCGCCAGCCGCCGGCCCCTCTCTGCGGGAAACACCATATATTTT	CASRRPLSAGNTIYF
TRBD1	TRBV19	TRBJ2-7	-	TGTGCCAGTACCTCAGGACAGGGTTACGAGCAGTACTTC	CASTSGQGYEQYF
-	TRBV6-6	TRBJ2-7	-	TGTGCCAGCAGTTACTCCAGGGGCCCAAACTACGAGCAGTACTTC	CASSYSRGPNYEQYF
-	TRBV10-2	TRBJ2-7	-	TGCGCCAGCAGTGAGTTCAGGAGAAGTCCCTACGAGCAGTACTTC	CASSEFRRSPYEQYF
TRBD1	TRBV9	TRBJ1-2	once	TGTGCCAGCAGCGCGGACAGGCGAACTAACTATGGCTACACCTTC	CASSADRRTNYGYTF
-	TRBV19	TRBJ2-5	-	TGTGCCAGTAGTATAAGGAAGACCCAGTACTTC	CASSIRKTQYF
-	TRBV5-6	TRBJ1-2	few	TGTGCCAGCAGCTTGGGAGTGGCCCACTATGGCTACACCTTC	CASSLGVAHYGYTF
TRBD2	TRBV5-1	TRBJ2-7	few	TGCGCCAGCAGCTTGGCCGGGGGGGAGCAGTACTTC	CASSLAGGEQYF
TRBD2	TRBV7-8	TRBJ2-1	-	TGTGCCAGCAGGGCCACAGGACTAGCGGGGAATGAGCAGTTCTTC	CASRATGLAGNEQFF
-	TRBV12-5	TRBJ2-7	-	TGTGCTAGTGCCCCGGGCGGGGTCTACGAGCAGTACTTC	CASAPGGVYEQYF
-	TRBV7-9	TRBJ1-2	-	TGTGCCAGCAGCTTGGGTGGCAAGGCATATGGCTACACCTTC	CASSLGGKAYGYTF